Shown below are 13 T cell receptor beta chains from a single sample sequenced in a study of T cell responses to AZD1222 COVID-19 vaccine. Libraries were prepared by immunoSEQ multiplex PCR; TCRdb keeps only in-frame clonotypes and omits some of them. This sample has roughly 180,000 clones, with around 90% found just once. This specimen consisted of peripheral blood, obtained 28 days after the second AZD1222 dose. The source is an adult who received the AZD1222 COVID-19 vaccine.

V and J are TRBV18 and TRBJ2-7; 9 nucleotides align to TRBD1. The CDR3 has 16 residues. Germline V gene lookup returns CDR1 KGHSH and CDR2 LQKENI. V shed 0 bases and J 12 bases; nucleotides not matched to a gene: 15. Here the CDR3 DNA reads TGTGCCAGCTCACCACCTCAGGGACAGGGTTTTTCGAGTACGTACTTC. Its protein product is CASSPPQGQGFSSTYF.

Here the CDR3 reads CASREGQGVYGYTF. The CDR3 DNA reads TGTGCCAGCAGAGAGGGACAGGGGGTATATGGCTACACCTTC. The V gene is TRBV6-5, the J gene TRBJ1-2, with TRBD1 identical over 11 bases. The CDR3 loop spans 14 amino acids. V shed 6 bases and J 5 bases; nucleotides not matched to a gene: 5. CDR1 is MNHEY and CDR2 is SVGAGI in the germline V gene.

The CDR3 nucleotides are TGTGCCAGCAGTTACTCGAGTGGTGGCTACACCTTC. Translation: CASSYSSGGYTF. The V call is TRBV6-6, the J call TRBJ1-2; D unclear. Germline loops: CDR1 MNHNY, CDR2 SVGAGI (reference sequence). The CDR3 loop spans 12 amino acids. Trimming took 0 bases from V and 7 from J, leaving 6 bases between them.

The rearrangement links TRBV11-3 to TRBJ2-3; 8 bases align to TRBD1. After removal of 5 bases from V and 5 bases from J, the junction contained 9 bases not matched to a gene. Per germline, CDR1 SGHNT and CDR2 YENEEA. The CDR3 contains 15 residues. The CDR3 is CASSPFGQGQDTQYF. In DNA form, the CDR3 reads TGTGCCAGCAGCCCATTCGGACAGGGACAAGATACGCAGTATTTT.

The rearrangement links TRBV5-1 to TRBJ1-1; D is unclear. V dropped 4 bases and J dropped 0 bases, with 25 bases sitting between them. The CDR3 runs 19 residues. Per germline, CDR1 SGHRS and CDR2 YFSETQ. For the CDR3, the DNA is TGCGCCAGCAGCCATTTACAGAGATCGTCTAGCTTCATGAACACTGAAGCTTTCTTT. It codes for CASSHLQRSSSFMNTEAFF.

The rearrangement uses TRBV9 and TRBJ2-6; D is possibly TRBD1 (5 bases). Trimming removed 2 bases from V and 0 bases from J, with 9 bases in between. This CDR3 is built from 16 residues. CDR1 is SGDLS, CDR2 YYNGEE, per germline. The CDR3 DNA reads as TGTGCCAGCAGCGTTCGACAGAGCTCTGGGGCCAACGTCCTGACTTTC. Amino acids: CASSVRQSSGANVLTF.

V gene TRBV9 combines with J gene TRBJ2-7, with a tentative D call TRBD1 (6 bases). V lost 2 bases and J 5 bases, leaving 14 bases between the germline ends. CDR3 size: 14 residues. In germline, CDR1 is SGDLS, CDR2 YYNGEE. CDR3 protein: CASSVVWDTHEQYF. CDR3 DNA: TGTGCCAGCAGCGTGGTCTGGGACACCCACGAGCAGTACTTC. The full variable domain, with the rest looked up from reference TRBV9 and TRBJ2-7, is DSGVTQTPKHLITATGQRVTLRCSPRSGDLSVYWYQQSLDQGLQFLIQYYNGEERAKGNILERFSAQQFPDLHSELNLSSLELGDSALYFCASSVVWDTHEQYFGPGTRLTVT.

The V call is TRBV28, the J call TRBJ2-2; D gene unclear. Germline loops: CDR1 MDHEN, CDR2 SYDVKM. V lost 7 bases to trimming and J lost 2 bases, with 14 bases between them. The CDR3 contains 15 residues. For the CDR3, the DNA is TGTGCCAGCACCGTCGGCATAGGCAACACCGGGGAGCTGTTTTTT. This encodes CASTVGIGNTGELFF.

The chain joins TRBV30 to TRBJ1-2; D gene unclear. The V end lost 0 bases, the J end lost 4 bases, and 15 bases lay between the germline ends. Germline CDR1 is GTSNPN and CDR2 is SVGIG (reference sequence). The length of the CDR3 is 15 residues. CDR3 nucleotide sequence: TGTGCCTGGAGTGTACTCGGTGTCAGACCCTATGGCTACACCTTC. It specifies CAWSVLGVRPYGYTF.

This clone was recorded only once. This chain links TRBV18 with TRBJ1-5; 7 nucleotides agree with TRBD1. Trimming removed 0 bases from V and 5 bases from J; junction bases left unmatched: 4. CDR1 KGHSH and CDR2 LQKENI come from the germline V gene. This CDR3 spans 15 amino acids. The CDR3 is CASSPPGGRDQPQHF. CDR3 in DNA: TGTGCCAGCTCACCACCAGGGGGCAGGGATCAGCCCCAGCATTTT.

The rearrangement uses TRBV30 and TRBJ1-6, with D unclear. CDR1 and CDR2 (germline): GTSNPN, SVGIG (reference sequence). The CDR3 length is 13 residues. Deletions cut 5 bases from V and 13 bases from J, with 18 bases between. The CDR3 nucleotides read TGTGCCTGGGGCTCTCAGCCGAGTTCCCCCCTCCACTTT. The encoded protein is CAWGSQPSSPLHF.

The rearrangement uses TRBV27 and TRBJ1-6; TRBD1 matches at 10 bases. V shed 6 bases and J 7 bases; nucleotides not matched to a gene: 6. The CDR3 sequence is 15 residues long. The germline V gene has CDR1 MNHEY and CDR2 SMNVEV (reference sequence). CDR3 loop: CASRPTGGPNSPLHF. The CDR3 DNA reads TGTGCCAGCAGGCCGACAGGGGGCCCAAATTCACCCCTCCACTTT.

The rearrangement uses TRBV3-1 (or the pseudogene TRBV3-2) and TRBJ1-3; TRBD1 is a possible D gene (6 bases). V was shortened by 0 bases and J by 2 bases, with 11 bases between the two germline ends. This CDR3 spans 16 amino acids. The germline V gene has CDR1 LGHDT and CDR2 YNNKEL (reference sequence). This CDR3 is CASSQDRGHPGNTIYF. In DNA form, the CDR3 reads TGTGCCAGCAGCCAAGATCGGGGGCACCCTGGAAACACCATATATTTT.